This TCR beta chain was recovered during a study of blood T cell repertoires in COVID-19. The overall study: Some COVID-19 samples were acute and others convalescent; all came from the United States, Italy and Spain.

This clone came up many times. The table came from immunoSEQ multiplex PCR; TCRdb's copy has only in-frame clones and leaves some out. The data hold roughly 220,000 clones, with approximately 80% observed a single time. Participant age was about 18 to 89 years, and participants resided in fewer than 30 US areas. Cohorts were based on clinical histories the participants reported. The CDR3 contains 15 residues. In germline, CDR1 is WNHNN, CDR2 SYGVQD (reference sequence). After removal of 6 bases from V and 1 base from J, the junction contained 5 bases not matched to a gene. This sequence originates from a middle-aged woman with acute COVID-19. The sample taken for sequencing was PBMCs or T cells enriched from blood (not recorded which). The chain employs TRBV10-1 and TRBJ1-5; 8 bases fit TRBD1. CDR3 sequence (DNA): TGCGCCAGCAGGGGGGACAGGCGGAGCAATCAGCCCCAGCATTTT. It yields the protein CASRGDRRSNQPQHF.